This is a list of T cell receptor beta chains from one sample in a study of regulatory T cells in long-lasting Graves disease. Each CDR3 protein is one row after TCRdb ran MiXCR on the multiplex PCR reads. The sample includes about 620,000 distinct CDR3 sequences, less than 20% seen only once; the top ten take about 20%. The same data also went into a second study, on T cells in Graves' hyperthyroidism and ophthalmopathy.

Source: peripheral blood mononuclear cells (PBMCs), taken at new diagnosis, from a patient treated with antithyroid drugs. These receptors were collected from a woman aged 30 to 39 with Graves disease. Both conserved end residues are part of each CDR3. A D gene is named only where the DNA matches it firmly. Clone size is stated in some rows and not others, as once, few, many or a class when expanded.

D gene	clone size	J gene	V gene	CDR3 DNA	CDR3 protein
-	-	TRBJ1-6	TRBV27	TGTGCCAGTCGGGCTTTGAACTCCTATAATTCACCCCTCCACTTT	CASRALNSYNSPLHF
TRBD1	few	TRBJ2-3	TRBV14	TGTGCCAGCGGGACAGGACAGGGTCATTCAGATACGCAGTATTTT	CASGTGQGHSDTQYF
-	few	TRBJ2-1	TRBV11-2	TGTGCCAGCAGCTTAGGGGGGCGTAAGCAGTTCTTC	CASSLGGRKQFF
-	few	TRBJ2-7	TRBV3-1	TGTGCCAGCAGCCAATTGACAACCCCCTACGAGCAGTACTTC	CASSQLTTPYEQYF
TRBD1	-	TRBJ2-2	TRBV19	TGTGCCAGTAGTACTCGGGACAGGTGGTACGGGGAGCTGTTTTTT	CASSTRDRWYGELFF
TRBD1	many	TRBJ2-4	TRBV2	TGTGCCAGCCACGACAGGGGGCTGGGGGCCAAAAACATTCAGTACTTC	CASHDRGLGAKNIQYF
TRBD2	few	TRBJ2-7	TRBV6-1	TGTGCCTGTCGACTAGCGGGTTCCTACGAGCAGTACTTC	CACRLAGSYEQYF
-	many	TRBJ2-3	TRBV10-3	TGTGCCATCAGTGAGTCAACCGATACGCAGTATTTT	CAISESTDTQYF
TRBD2	-	TRBJ2-1	TRBV18	TGTGCCAGCTCGGACGGACTAGCGGGAGGCAATGAGCAGTTCTTC	CASSDGLAGGNEQFF
TRBD1	few	TRBJ2-7	TRBV5-1	TGCGCCAGCAGCTCCGATATCACCGGGACAGGGGCCTACTACGAGCAGTACTTC	CASSSDITGTGAYYEQYF
TRBD1	-	TRBJ1-5	TRBV12-3/TRBV12-4	TGTGCCAGCAGTTTCTACAGGGGACAGCCCCAGCATTTT	CASSFYRGQPQHF
-	-	TRBJ1-2	TRBV18	TGTGCCAGCTCACCAGTTACCTTTCCCGATGGCTACACCTTC	CASSPVTFPDGYTF
-	-	TRBJ2-2	TRBV4-1	TGCGCCAGCAGCCGGATAGCCGCCGGGGAGCTGTTTTTT	CASSRIAAGELFF
TRBD2	many	TRBJ2-3	TRBV3-1	TGTGCCAGCAGCCAAGCCCGACTAGCGGGAGGAGATACGCAGTATTTT	CASSQARLAGGDTQYF
-	many	TRBJ2-1	TRBV28	TGTGCCAGCAGACCAGGGTCTGGTGAGCAGTTCTTC	CASRPGSGEQFF
-	-	TRBJ2-7	TRBV27	TGTGCCAGTTTGGGGCAGTACGAGCAGTACTTC	CASLGQYEQYF
-	many	TRBJ2-1	TRBV6-2/TRBV6-3	TGTGCCAGCAGTGAATCGGGGAGAAGGGCCTACAATGAGCAGTTCTTC	CASSESGRRAYNEQFF
-	few	TRBJ1-2	TRBV14	TGTGCCAGCAGCCAGACTTCCACAGCCGACTATGGCTACACCTTC	CASSQTSTADYGYTF
TRBD2	many	TRBJ2-1	TRBV2	TGTGCCAGCAGTACTCCTGGCGGGAGGCCCCCGGGATACAATGAGCAGTTCTTC	CASSTPGGRPPGYNEQFF
TRBD1	many	TRBJ2-5	TRBV5-5	TGTGCCAGCAGCGCCGGGACAGGGACCCAGTACTTC	CASSAGTGTQYF
TRBD2	-	TRBJ2-7	TRBV28	TGTGCCAACAGCGTCGGGCGGGAGGTAGGACGCGAGCAGTACTTC	CANSVGREVGREQYF
-	-	TRBJ2-3	TRBV5-5	TGTGCCAGCAGCCAGACATGGTCAGATACGCAGTATTTT	CASSQTWSDTQYF
-	-	TRBJ1-2	TRBV6-1	TGTGCCAGCAGGATCCGGGACACTCACTATGGCTACACCTTC	CASRIRDTHYGYTF
-	many	TRBJ1-3	TRBV29-1	TGCAGCGCGGGTGGGGTCCCTGGAAACACCATATATTTT	CSAGGVPGNTIYF
-	-	TRBJ2-1	TRBV20-1	TGCAGTGTCCGCTCCAGGGGGGGGAATGAGCAGTTCTTC	CSVRSRGGNEQFF
-	many	TRBJ1-1	TRBV6-1	TGTGCCAGCAGCCGGGACCCGCGGACTGAAGCTTTCTTT	CASSRDPRTEAFF
TRBD1	-	TRBJ1-5	TRBV4-2	TGTGCCAGCAGCCAAGCAGGGGGCGGAGGTCAGCCCCAGCATTTT	CASSQAGGGGQPQHF